These 32 T cell receptor beta chains came from one sample sequenced in a study of beta chain features in type 1 diabetes. Study results and limitations: Shortening of TCRB CDR3s, moderate but significant, appeared in all four CD4+ subsets of Type 1 diabetes patients.

For these receptors, no antigen is known. The investigators reverse transcribed all of the isolated RNA, so they sequenced expressed TCRB transcripts. Assay used: immunoSEQ multiplex PCR; TCRdb lists only in-frame clones, some missing. The table has a few hundred thousand clones, around an eighth seen once. What was sequenced was naive CD4+ T cells from blood. These receptor sequences come from a young woman with type 1 diabetes.

This clone was seen only a few times. V and J are TRBV15 and TRBJ2-5; 10 positions match TRBD2. Trimming at V came to 0 bases and at J to 10 bases, leaving 11 bases not matched to a gene. This CDR3 has 16 residues. Germline V lookup: CDR1 LNHNV, CDR2 YYDKDF (reference sequence). CDR3 DNA sequence: TGTGCCACCAGCAGAGATTACACTAGCGGGGACATAGACCAGTACTTC. It encodes CATSRDYTSGDIDQYF. Filled out from reference TRBV15 and TRBJ2-5, the complete variable domain reads DAMVIQNPRYQVTQFGKPVTLSCSQTLNHNVMYWYQQKSSQAPKLLFHYYDKDFNNEADTPDNFQSRRPNTSFCFLDIRSPGLGDTAMYLCATSRDYTSGDIDQYFGPGTRLLVL.

CDR3 sequence reads: CASSLSGQGPYEQYF. As DNA, the CDR3 is TGTGCCAGCAGCTTAAGCGGACAGGGACCCTACGAGCAGTACTTC. The V call is TRBV11-2, the J call TRBJ2-7, with 8 bases aligning to TRBD1. The CDR3 runs 15 residues. Germline CDR1 is SGHAT and CDR2 is FQNNGV. V shed 2 bases, J shed 2 bases, and the junction held 5 bases outside the gene matches.

This clone was seen only a few times. The V and J genes are TRBV19 and TRBJ1-2; 8 bases map to TRBD1. There are 15 residues in the CDR3. Looked up from germline, CDR1 is LNHDA and CDR2 is SQIVND (reference sequence). V was clipped by 6 bases and J by 4 bases; unmatched bases: 10. The CDR3 nucleotides are TGTGCCAGTAGAGCCCGACGACAGGGGACCTATGGCTACACCTTC. It is translated as CASRARRQGTYGYTF.

In this sample, this clone turned up a few times. The same CDR3 also results from other DNA sequences found in this sample. As DNA, the CDR3 is TGCAGCGGAACGACAGGGGGCAACACTGAAGCTTTCTTT. Protein product: CSGTTGGNTEAFF. V usage is TRBV29-1 and J usage is TRBJ1-1, with 10 nucleotides matching TRBD1. J gave up 2 bases and V 7 bases, and 4 bases lay outside the gene matches. The CDR3 totals 13 residues. Looked up from germline, CDR1 is SQVTM and CDR2 is ANQGSEA.

The chain joins TRBV19 to TRBJ2-7, with 7 bases matching TRBD1. The CDR3 length is 15 residues. The V and J ends lost 6 bases and 5 bases, in that order; junction bases with no gene match: 13. The germline V gene encodes CDR1 LNHDA and CDR2 SQIVND (reference sequence). The CDR3 sequence: CASSRQPGGNDEQYF. The CDR3 region has the DNA TGTGCCAGTAGCCGCCAGCCAGGGGGTAACGACGAGCAGTACTTC.

The chain is built from TRBV29-1 and TRBJ1-1, with no clear D. In germline, CDR1 is SQVTM, CDR2 ANQGSEA. Trimming removed 4 bases at V and 5 bases at J, with 14 bases between. The CDR3 has 13 amino acids. The CDR3 loop reads CSVGFMVGTEAFF. The DNA for the CDR3 is TGCAGCGTTGGTTTCATGGTCGGGACTGAAGCTTTCTTT.

This chain connects TRBV14 to TRBJ2-4; possibly TRBD1 for D (6 bases). Germline V lookup: CDR1 SGHDN, CDR2 FVKESK. There are 14 residues in the CDR3. Trimming stripped 3 bases from V and 1 base from J, with 7 bases between. CDR3 sequence (DNA): TGTGCCAGCAGCCAGGGGGCCGCCAAAAACATTCAGTACTTC. This translates into CASSQGAAKNIQYF.

Turning to this clone: Other DNA sequences in the same sample also yield this CDR3. The chain combines TRBV30 with TRBJ2-7, with D possibly TRBD2 on 5 matching bases. The germline CDR1 and CDR2 sequences are GTSNPN and SVGIG (reference sequence). V lost 0 bases, J lost 2 bases, and 8 bases lay in between. This CDR3 comprises 13 residues. The CDR3 loop is CAWSVQRTYEQYF. The CDR3 nucleotides are TGTGCCTGGAGTGTACAGCGGACCTACGAGCAGTACTTC.

The CDR3 spells CASSLNSFSEQYF. The DNA for the CDR3 is TGTGCCAGCAGCTTGAACAGCTTCAGCGAGCAGTACTTC. The genes are TRBV11-3 and TRBJ2-7; D remains ambiguous. Germline V gives CDR1 SGHNT, CDR2 YENEEA. The CDR3 loop spans 13 amino acids. Deletions cut 3 bases from V and 6 bases from J, with 12 bases between.

The V and J genes are TRBV5-5 and TRBJ2-1, with 7 bases lining up with TRBD1. Germline V gene data show CDR1 as SGHKS and CDR2 as YYEKEE (reference sequence). The V gene end was trimmed by 2 bases and the J gene end by 6 bases; junction bases not matched to a gene: 8. The CDR3 covers 15 residues. CDR3 loop: CASSFPTGMGNEQFF. The CDR3 nucleotides read TGTGCCAGCAGCTTTCCGACAGGGATGGGCAATGAGCAGTTCTTC.

This clone was detected a few times. This chain links TRBV11-2 with TRBJ2-1, with TRBD2 identical over 8 bases. This CDR3 comprises 17 residues. The trim removed 4 bases at V and 4 bases at J, leaving 12 bases unmatched. Germline values: CDR1 SGHAT, CDR2 FQNNGV. As DNA, the CDR3 is TGTGCCAGCAGCTCTCACACCGGGACTAGAGATTACAATGAGCAGTTCTTC. It yields the protein CASSSHTGTRDYNEQFF.

This clone was found a few times. The rearrangement links TRBV5-4 to TRBJ1-5, with TRBD1 matching over 8 bases. The trim removed 4 bases at V and 6 bases at J, leaving 6 bases unmatched. CDR3 length: 14 amino acids. Germline CDR1 is SGHNT and CDR2 is YYREEE (reference sequence). CDR3 nucleotides: TGTGCCAGCAGCCACGACAGGGGCTCTCAGCCCCAGCATTTT. The encoded protein is CASSHDRGSQPQHF. The complete variable domain, with remaining parts taken from reference TRBV5-4 and TRBJ1-5, reads ETGVTQSPTHLIKTRGQQVTLRCSSQSGHNTVSWYQQALGQGPQFIFQYYREEENGRGNFPPRFSGLQFPNYSSELNVNALELDDSALYLCASSHDRGSQPQHFGDGTRLSIL.

This clone was observed a few times. This rearrangement joins TRBV19 to TRBJ2-7, with 7 nucleotides matching TRBD1. Germline V lookup: CDR1 LNHDA, CDR2 SQIVND (reference sequence). The CDR3 covers 14 residues. The ends lost 10 bases at V and 3 bases at J; junction bases unmatched: 12. The CDR3 sequence is CATTPGQRRYEQYF. CDR3 in DNA: TGTGCCACCACTCCGGGACAGAGACGCTACGAGCAGTACTTC.

The rearrangement links TRBV7-3 to TRBJ2-1; a possible D gene is TRBD2 (6 bases). V gave up 5 bases and J gave up 2 bases, with 13 bases separating them. The CDR3 sequence is 15 residues long. Germline V CDR1 and CDR2: SGHTA, FQGTGA. CDR3 region: CASSPKAGTYNEQFF. The CDR3 DNA follows: TGTGCCAGCAGCCCTAAAGCGGGTACCTACAATGAGCAGTTCTTC.

The CDR3 DNA is TGTGCCGGACTAGCGGGAGGGCCGAAAGATACGCAGTATTTT. Amino acid sequence: CAGLAGGPKDTQYF. The chain is built from TRBV27 and TRBJ2-3; 15 nucleotides agree with TRBD2. This CDR3 contains 14 residues. V lost 11 bases, J lost 5 bases, and 5 bases stayed unmatched. Germline loops: CDR1 MNHEY, CDR2 SMNVEV (reference sequence).

This rearrangement joins TRBV30 to TRBJ2-3; TRBD2 matches 10 bases. CDR3 length: 16 amino acids. The germline V gene has CDR1 GTSNPN and CDR2 SVGIG (reference sequence). J was trimmed by 6 bases and V by 1 base; bases with no gene match: 10. The DNA of the CDR3 is TGTGCCTGGAGTGGGGATAGCGGGGGGAGTTGGGATACGCAGTATTTT. Its protein is CAWSGDSGGSWDTQYF.

This clone showed up just a few times. In DNA form, the CDR3 reads TGTGCCAGCAGGAACAGTATGGATGAGCAGTTCTTC. Protein sequence: CASRNSMDEQFF. This sequence joins TRBV9 and TRBJ2-1; D not resolved. The germline V gene encodes CDR1 SGDLS and CDR2 YYNGEE. V shed 5 bases and J shed 8 bases, with 11 bases lying between them. The CDR3 length is 12 residues.

The J gene is TRBJ2-5, the V gene TRBV7-6; 8 bases are shared with TRBD1. Per the germline V gene, CDR1 is SGHVS and CDR2 is FNYEAQ. The CDR3 sequence is 16 residues long. V was pared by 2 bases and J by 1 base, with 6 bases of the junction left unmatched. CDR3 coding DNA: TGTGCCAGCAGCTTACGTGACAGGGGACTCCAAGAGACCCAGTACTTC. It is translated as CASSLRDRGLQETQYF.

The chain combines TRBV18 with TRBJ1-6; D is perhaps TRBD1 (6 bases). Germline V gives CDR1 KGHSH, CDR2 LQKENI. The CDR3 loop spans 16 amino acids. V was trimmed by 3 bases and J by 10 bases, leaving 19 bases between them. The CDR3 is CASSPWSDRFVSPLHF. The CDR3, as DNA: TGTGCCAGCTCACCGTGGTCCGACAGGTTCGTGTCACCCCTCCACTTT.

In regard to this clone: This specimen includes other DNA sequences encoding the same CDR3. The chain is built from TRBV18 and TRBJ2-1, with 10 positions matching TRBD2. CDR1 KGHSH and CDR2 LQKENI come from the germline V gene. The CDR3 covers 15 residues. Trimming at V came to 3 bases and at J to 7 bases, leaving 6 bases not matched to a gene. CDR3: CASSPASGRGNEQFF. DNA of the CDR3: TGTGCCAGCTCACCCGCTAGCGGGAGAGGAAATGAGCAGTTCTTC.

The rearrangement uses TRBV9 and TRBJ2-7, with 10 bases that match TRBD1. The junction had 6 bases not matched to a gene; V was cut back by 0 bases and J by 6 bases. CDR3 length equals 15 residues. Per the germline V gene, CDR1 is SGDLS and CDR2 is YYNGEE. The CDR3 region has the DNA TGTGCCAGCAGCGTAGCAGTAGGACAGGGGGTCGAGCAGTACTTC. It translates to CASSVAVGQGVEQYF.

This clone was counted only a few times. A read error may account for a junction end that differs from germline. The J gene is TRBJ1-1, the V gene TRBV30; 7 bases align to TRBD1. Germline V gives CDR1 GTSNPN, CDR2 SVGIG (reference sequence). CDR3 length: 14 residues. CDR3 region: CAWSVRRQGDLKAF. The CDR3 DNA sequence: TGTGCCTGGAGCGTTCGTAGACAGGGAGATTTGAAAGCCTTT.

This clone was seen only a few times. V is TRBV11-2 and J is TRBJ2-3, with TRBD1 matching 12 bases. CDR1 is SGHAT, CDR2 FQNNGV, per germline. Trimming took 5 bases from V and 2 from J; bases not matched to a gene: 2. There are 15 residues in the CDR3. CDR3 nucleotides: TGTGCCAGCAGCCTGGGACAGGGGGCCACAGATACGCAGTATTTT. This translates into CASSLGQGATDTQYF.

This clone has a handful of counts. V usage is TRBV9 and J usage is TRBJ1-3; TRBD1 might be the D (6 bases). The germline V and J ends were trimmed by 4 bases and 4 bases, with 9 bases remaining between them. The CDR3 length is 13 residues. From germline, CDR1 is SGDLS and CDR2 YYNGEE. For the CDR3, the DNA is TGTGCCAGCAGCCTACAGGGCGGAAACACCATATATTTT. Residues: CASSLQGGNTIYF.

This chain links TRBV5-1 with TRBJ1-2, with D hard to call. V shed 0 bases and J shed 0 bases, with 6 bases lying between them. This CDR3 has 14 residues. Germline CDR1 SGHRS, CDR2 YFSETQ. This CDR3 reads CASSLDATNYGYTF. CDR3 nucleotides: TGCGCCAGCAGCTTGGATGCTACTAACTATGGCTACACCTTC.

V and J are TRBV9 and TRBJ2-5; TRBD1 matches 7 bases. The CDR3 is 15 amino acids. Trimming at V came to 4 bases and at J to 4 bases, leaving 10 bases not matched to a gene. Germline assignment: CDR1 SGDLS and CDR2 YYNGEE. CDR3 nucleotide sequence: TGTGCCAGCAGCCCCAACACGGGACAGCTAGAGACCCAGTACTTC. Translation: CASSPNTGQLETQYF.

This clone has a handful of counts. The rearrangement joins TRBV11-2 to TRBJ2-7, with 7 bases aligning to TRBD1. The V and J ends lost 1 base and 6 bases, in that order; junction bases with no gene match: 18. The CDR3 contains 18 residues. Germline V gene lookup returns CDR1 SGHAT and CDR2 FQNNGV. The CDR3 DNA follows: TGTGCCAGCAGCTTAGTCTTCAGGGGGATGGCCGGATCGGGCGAGCAGTACTTC. Translation gives CASSLVFRGMAGSGEQYF.

The table lists this clone with a few counts. The gene calls are TRBV7-2 and TRBJ2-7; TRBD2 matches 7 bases. With V trimmed by 5 bases and J by 2 bases, 6 bases remained unmatched. Looked up from germline, CDR1 is SGHTA and CDR2 is FQGNSA. The length of the CDR3 is 14 residues. CDR3 coding DNA: TGTGCCAGCAGCCGTGTTGGACTAGCCTACGAGCAGTACTTC. It translates to CASSRVGLAYEQYF.

The genes are TRBV7-2 and TRBJ1-4; weak D call: TRBD1 (6 bases). From germline, CDR1 is SGHTA and CDR2 FQGNSA. CDR3 length: 14 amino acids. The ends were cut back, 5 bases at V and 6 bases at J, with 13 bases in the middle. The CDR3 spells CASSPGQRHEKLFF. The DNA of the CDR3 is TGTGCCAGCAGCCCTGGACAGCGACATGAAAAACTGTTTTTT.

This clone has more than one count but fewer than ten. The gene calls are TRBV29-1 and TRBJ1-1; D not resolved. Germline assignment: CDR1 SQVTM and CDR2 ANQGSEA. Trimming pared 4 bases from V and 0 bases from J, leaving 12 bases between. This CDR3 is 14 amino acids long. The CDR3 here is CSVVKDDMNTEAFF. The CDR3 DNA follows: TGCAGCGTTGTCAAAGATGACATGAACACTGAAGCTTTCTTT. Full variable domain (rest looked up from reference TRBV29-1 and TRBJ1-1): SAVISQKPSRDICQRGTSLTIQCQVDSQVTMMFWYRQQPGQSLTLIATANQGSEATYESGFVIDKFPISRPNLTFSTLTVSNMSPEDSSIYLCSVVKDDMNTEAFFGQGTRLTVV.

This chain uses TRBV20-1 with TRBJ2-1; D is undetermined. V was cut by 6 bases and J by 9 bases, with 12 bases left in between. The CDR3 loop spans 11 amino acids. The germline gives CDR1 DFQATT, CDR2 SNEGSKA (reference sequence). The CDR3 DNA is TGCAGTGCCAACGAATGGAGTGAGCAGTTCTTC. As protein: CSANEWSEQFF.

This rearrangement joins TRBV7-9 to TRBJ1-1, with TRBD1 as a possible D gene (6 bases). In germline, CDR1 is SEHNR, CDR2 FQNEAQ (reference sequence). V lost 5 bases and J lost 7, with 14 bases in between. The CDR3 is made up of 13 amino acids. This CDR3 is CASSHLQGDEAFF. The CDR3 coding sequence is TGTGCCAGCAGCCACTTACAGGGCGATGAAGCTTTCTTT.